The clone carrying this T cell receptor (beta chain) was detected a few times. The time point is: persistent/refractory GD, antithyroid drugs over 5 years with positive TRAb. The TCR library was prepared using RNA isolated from PBMCs. Into tubes containing EDTA, about 9.6 milliliters of peripheral blood were drawn. This specimen comes from a study of regulatory T cells in long-lasting Graves disease. Study overall: To qualify as persistent, Graves' disease required over 5 years of antithyroid drugs with positive TSH receptor antibodies.

Both iRepertoire HTBI primers and Arm-PCR of CDR3 regions were used to build the TCR beta libraries. Each CDR3 protein gets one entry after TCRdb re-called the multiplex PCR reads with MiXCR. The data show approximately 400,000 distinct CDR3 sequences, around 24% seen once. The TCR comes from a female donor with Graves disease. Sequenced here: peripheral blood mononuclear cells (PBMCs), sampled when the disease was refractory, from a patient treated with antithyroid drugs.

In DNA, the CDR3 is TGTGCCAGCAGTACCTGGGACAGGTTCTCCTACAATGAGCAGTTCTTC. Translation gives CASSTWDRFSYNEQFF. The V gene is TRBV28, the J gene TRBJ2-1; 8 nucleotides agree with TRBD1. CDR1 is MDHEN, CDR2 SYDVKM, per germline. This CDR3 spans 16 amino acids. V shed 5 bases and J 0 bases; nucleotides not matched to a gene: 6.